This TCR beta chain derives from a study of cytomegalovirus exposure and HLA in healthy donors. This CDR3 is built from 16 residues. Germline CDR1 SGHTA, CDR2 FQGTGA. Germline trimming cut 5 bases from V and 8 bases from J; bases unmatched to any gene: 9. PCR used 60 Vbeta primers and 13 Jbeta primers. Repertoires were generated with immunoSEQ multiplex PCR, while TCRdb's copy carries only in-frame clones and drops some. The data show more than 140,000 clones, 82% seen once. What was sequenced was PBMCs. The receptor's source is a man younger than 35 in good health and CMV-seropositive. V is TRBV7-3 and J is TRBJ2-1, with 13 bases fitting TRBD2. The CDR3 spells CASSLGLAGVVDEQFF. In DNA form, the CDR3 reads TGTGCCAGCAGCCTCGGACTAGCGGGAGTCGTCGATGAGCAGTTCTTC.